This T cell receptor beta chain was observed in a study of cytomegalovirus exposure and HLA in healthy donors. Unmatched junction bases numbered 5, after V lost 4 bases and J lost 2 bases. The CDR3 covers 14 residues. Per the germline V gene, CDR1 is MNHEY and CDR2 is SVGAGI. Donors had nominal health at sampling but likely had unrecorded immune exposures. PCR involved 60 Vbeta and 13 Jbeta primers. Clones were sequenced by immunoSEQ multiplex PCR, and TCRdb holds only the in-frame ones, with some missing. The sample lists about 61,000 clones; about 89% were seen once. This TCR was recovered from a man aged 25-45 years in good health and CMV-seropositive. The chain joins TRBV6-5 to TRBJ2-7, with 7 positions matching TRBD1. The sample was PBMCs. The CDR3 region is CASSSWDRTYEQYF. The CDR3 DNA sequence: TGTGCCAGCAGTTCCTGGGACAGAACCTACGAGCAGTACTTC.